This T cell receptor beta chain is drawn from a study of T cell changes during pregnancy in multiple sclerosis. Germline V CDR1 and CDR2: LGHNA, YSLEER. The CDR3 is 18 amino acids. V shed 3 bases and J 2 bases; nucleotides not matched to a gene: 9. Produced via immunoSEQ multiplex PCR; TCRdb's table is partial and in-frame only. The table has over 50,000 clones, around nine tenths seen once. What was sequenced was peripheral blood from another person, used as feeder cells. The rearrangement uses TRBV4-3 and TRBJ1-6; 8 nucleotides line up with TRBD1. The receptor's source is a human donor whose cells served as feeder cells for cultures in a pregnancy study. CDR3 amino acids: CASSQIGQGGPYNSPLHF. CDR3 sequence (DNA): TGCGCCAGCAGCCAGATTGGACAGGGAGGGCCCTATAATTCACCCCTCCACTTT.